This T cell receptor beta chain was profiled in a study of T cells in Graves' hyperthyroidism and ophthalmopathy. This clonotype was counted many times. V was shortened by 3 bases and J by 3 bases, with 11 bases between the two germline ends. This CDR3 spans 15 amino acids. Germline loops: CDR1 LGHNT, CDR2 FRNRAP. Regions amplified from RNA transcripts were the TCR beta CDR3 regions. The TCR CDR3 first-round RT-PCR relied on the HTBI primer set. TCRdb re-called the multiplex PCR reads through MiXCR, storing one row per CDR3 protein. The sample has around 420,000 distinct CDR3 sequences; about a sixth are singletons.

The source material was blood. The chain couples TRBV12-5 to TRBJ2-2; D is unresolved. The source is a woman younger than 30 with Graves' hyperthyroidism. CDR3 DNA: TGTGCTAGTGGTTTAGCAGGAGTTCACACCGGGGAGCTGTTTTTT. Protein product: CASGLAGVHTGELFF.